Detailed here is one T cell receptor beta chain. Other DNA sequences of this sample code for an identical CDR3. This sample stems from a study of shared clonotypes between healthy human individuals. V dropped 2 bases and J dropped 0 bases, with 5 bases sitting between them. The CDR3 is 13 residues long. Per the germline V gene, CDR1 is MNHEY and CDR2 is SMNVEV (reference sequence). CD45RO-negative, CCR7-positively selected cells formed the naive CD8 fraction, excluding terminally differentiated effector memory CD45RA+ cells. Profiled with immunoSEQ multiplex PCR; TCRdb holds only in-frame clones, not every one. The sample lists millions of clones; about 94% were seen once.

The rearrangement links TRBV27 to TRBJ2-7; D remains ambiguous. Sequenced sample: naive CD8+ T cells sorted from blood. The sequence derives from a man aged 18 to 30 in good health. The DNA of the CDR3 is TGTGCCAGCAGTTTAGGCCACTCCTACGAGCAGTACTTC. Encoded protein: CASSLGHSYEQYF.